These T cell receptor beta chains were read from a single sample in a study of T cells in Graves' hyperthyroidism and ophthalmopathy. Each CDR3 protein is one row after TCRdb ran MiXCR on the multiplex PCR reads. Of approximately 720,000 distinct CDR3 sequences in the sample, roughly 20% were seen once. Sequences were obtained from blood. These receptors were obtained from a woman aged 45-65 years with Graves' hyperthyroidism that later progressed to Graves' ophthalmopathy. Each CDR3 is given without its conserved first and last residue. Each record gives: D gene, V gene, CDR3 protein. D genes are given only for firm matches.

. | TRBV20-1 | SADLSRGTDTQY
. | TRBV7-2 | ASSLDPGRNYGYT
. | TRBV7-2 | ASSLDGVYEQY
TRBD1 | TRBV5-1 | ASSRDRGTEAF
TRBD2 | TRBV6-1 | ASSEGAGVVNEQF
TRBD1 | TRBV2 | ASQRQGATGELF
TRBD1 | TRBV29-1 | SVGAQGISGEKLF
. | TRBV11-1 | ASSGQSTDTQY
. | TRBV30 | AWSNMGPDTQY
. | TRBV20-1 | SATDGASSYNEQF
. | TRBV7-9 | ASSPPPGPAWDNYGYT
TRBD2 | TRBV7-8 | ASSGLAGGIYNEQF
TRBD1 | TRBV20-1 | SATPWTGTYEQY
TRBD2 | TRBV7-9 | ASSLTAGGSTDTQY
TRBD2 | TRBV20-1 | SARKAGGGQETQY
TRBD2 | TRBV4-1 | ASSQDQSGGGPNEQF
. | TRBV24-1 | ATASAGRDQPQH
. | TRBV20-1 | SPQLLRGMGYSEQY
TRBD2 | TRBV3-1 | ASSQGTSGGAETQY
. | TRBV24-1 | ATSDTMTGGSPLH
TRBD1 | TRBV6-1 | ASSDTGESREKLF
. | TRBV11-2 | ASSFSSVGSYEQY
. | TRBV3-1 | ASRSRDTYEQY
. | TRBV2 | ASSVGSVYSNQPQH
TRBD1 | TRBV6-1 | ASSTTGQGNQPQH
. | TRBV30 | AWSSPGTLNTGELF
TRBD1 | TRBV12-5 | ASGLDTGGLSTDTQY
TRBD1 | TRBV28 | ASGGAGGGTNEKLF
. | TRBV20-1 | SARETGQNTEAF
. | TRBV18 | ASSPSPGSEAF
TRBD1 | TRBV11-3 | ASSLEVVLGQGSTGELF
TRBD1 | TRBV7-8 | ASSQLIDRGQETQY
. | TRBV6-2/TRBV6-3 | ASSYRTANYGYT
. | TRBV20-1 | SARDGRANYGYT
. | TRBV29-1 | SVESSGNTIY
. | TRBV18 | ASSPQSGNTEAF
TRBD2 | TRBV5-4 | ASSRGTSGRITDTQY
. | TRBV29-1 | SVRAGAYGYT
. | TRBV10-2 | ASSEKGLSNYGYT
TRBD1 | TRBV3-1 | ASEHGAGGSETQY
TRBD1 | TRBV18 | ASSLRQGHSTGANVLT
. | TRBV3-1 | ASSQAGSYEQY
. | TRBV19 | ASSMGSRGNIQY
. | TRBV20-1 | SAKKENTYEQY
. | TRBV12-3/TRBV12-4 | ASAMYNEQF
. | TRBV20-1 | SARAPPGESSTEAF
. | TRBV29-1 | SVEGDRSEAF
. | TRBV19 | ASSKGLTQPQH
. | TRBV9 | ASSADPYDYNEQF
TRBD1 | TRBV18 | ASSPQRDSIWGAF
TRBD1 | TRBV9 | ASSPRGTGNQPQH
. | TRBV5-5 | ASSLDRAIAETQY
. | TRBV4-1 | ASSPSAITDTQY
. | TRBV6-1 | ASTPRRDSNTGELF
. | TRBV29-1 | SAGGQSNYGYT
. | TRBV19 | VTSVKGYTEAF
TRBD2 | TRBV11-2 | ASSLMAGGLPLTDTQY
. | TRBV20-1 | SAPPLHTDTQY
. | TRBV29-1 | SVGSGGWTEAF